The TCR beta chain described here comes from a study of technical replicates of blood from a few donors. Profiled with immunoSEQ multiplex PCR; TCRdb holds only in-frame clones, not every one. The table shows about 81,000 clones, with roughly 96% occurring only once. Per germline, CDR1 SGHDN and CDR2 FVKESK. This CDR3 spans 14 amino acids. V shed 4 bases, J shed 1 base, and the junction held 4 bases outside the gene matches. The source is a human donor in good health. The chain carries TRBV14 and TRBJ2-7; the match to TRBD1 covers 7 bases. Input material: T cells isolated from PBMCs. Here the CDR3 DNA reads TGTGCCAGCAGCCGGGCAGGGGGATCCTACGAGCAGTACTTC. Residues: CASSRAGGSYEQYF.